The 13 T cell receptor beta chains below all came from one sample that was sequenced in a study of glioma-infiltrating T cells after dendritic cell vaccination. Libraries were prepared by immunoSEQ multiplex PCR; TCRdb keeps only in-frame clonotypes and omits some of them. This table holds roughly 96,000 clones, around 80% found once. Sequencing was performed on blood, taken before dendritic cell vaccination. The source is a human donor with glioblastoma.

The J gene is TRBJ1-5, the V gene TRBV6-1, with TRBD1 matching over 9 bases. CDR3 length equals 15 residues. The V segment lost 6 bases and the J segment 7 bases; nucleotides outside the gene matches: 10. Per the germline V gene, CDR1 is MNHNS and CDR2 is SASEGT. CDR3 DNA sequence: TGTGCCAGCAGCCCCGGACAGGGGTCGCGACAGCCCCAGCATTTT. Protein sequence: CASSPGQGSRQPQHF.

The genes are TRBV5-4 and TRBJ2-5; D might be TRBD1 (6 bases). Trimming stripped 0 bases from V and 5 bases from J, with 14 bases between. The CDR3 runs to 15 residues. CDR1 is SGHNT and CDR2 is YYREEE in the germline V gene (reference sequence). The CDR3 is CASSLEGVRGETQYF. The CDR3 DNA reads as TGTGCCAGCAGCTTGGAGGGGGTCCGAGGGGAGACCCAGTACTTC.

CDR3 sequence reads: CASSLAGPTDTQYF. The CDR3 DNA sequence: TGCGCCAGCAGTCTAGCGGGACCTACAGATACGCAGTATTTT. This chain uses TRBV4-1 with TRBJ2-3; TRBD2 matches 9 bases. The CDR3 sequence is 14 residues long. Germline V gene data show CDR1 as MGHRA and CDR2 as YSYEKL. Trimming at V came to 6 bases and at J to 3 bases, leaving 4 bases not matched to a gene.

The chain recombines TRBV25-1 with TRBJ2-5, with D perhaps matching TRBD1 (7 bases). V was trimmed by 8 bases and J by 5 bases, leaving 12 bases between them. Germline V gene sequence: CDR1 MGHDK, CDR2 SYGVNS. The CDR3 contains 12 residues. The DNA of the CDR3 is TGTGCCAGCCAGGGGGGAGAGGAGACCCAGTACTTC. Translated, it gives CASQGGEETQYF. Together with reference TRBV25-1 and TRBJ2-5, the CDR3 gives the full variable domain: EADIYQTPRYLVIGTGKKITLECSQTMGHDKMYWYQQDPGMELHLIHYSYGVNSTEKGDLSSESTVSRIRTEHFPLTLESARPSHTSQYLCASQGGEETQYFGPGTRLLVL.

The DNA for the CDR3 is TGTGCCAGCAGTTACCTGGGCAGTCTATCTGGAAACACCATATATTTT. Its translation is CASSYLGSLSGNTIYF. The chain joins TRBV6-5 to TRBJ1-3; no firm D call. There are 16 residues in the CDR3. Germline V lookup: CDR1 MNHEY, CDR2 SVGAGI. Deletions cut 2 bases from V and 1 base from J, with 12 bases between.

V usage is TRBV29-1 and J usage is TRBJ1-2; 8 nucleotides align to TRBD1. Germline V gene data show CDR1 as SQVTM and CDR2 as ANQGSEA. CDR3 length equals 13 residues. The ends lost 5 bases at V and 5 bases at J; junction bases unmatched: 7. CDR3 nucleotides: TGCAGCGTTCTTGGACAGGGAGGATATGGCTACACCTTC. It codes for CSVLGQGGYGYTF. Drawing the rest from reference TRBV29-1 and TRBJ1-2, the complete variable domain is SAVISQKPSRDICQRGTSLTIQCQVDSQVTMMFWYRQQPGQSLTLIATANQGSEATYESGFVIDKFPISRPNLTFSTLTVSNMSPEDSSIYLCSVLGQGGYGYTFGSGTRLTVV.

The chain employs TRBV18 and TRBJ1-2; 7 positions match TRBD1. The CDR3 runs 15 residues. Unmatched junction bases numbered 8, after V lost 3 bases and J lost 4 bases. Germline V gives CDR1 KGHSH, CDR2 LQKENI. For the CDR3, the DNA is TGTGCCAGCTCACCGGGGACAGAGTTCCTCTATGGCTACACCTTC. This gives the protein CASSPGTEFLYGYTF.

This chain connects TRBV19 to TRBJ1-1, with 8 bases that match TRBD1. Germline V lookup: CDR1 LNHDA, CDR2 SQIVND (reference sequence). The CDR3 runs to 15 residues. V was pared by 6 bases and J by 4 bases, with 10 bases of the junction left unmatched. The CDR3 sequence: CASRDYPQGGTEAFF. The DNA for the CDR3 is TGTGCCAGTAGAGATTATCCACAGGGGGGCACTGAAGCTTTCTTT.

The chain links TRBV7-8 to TRBJ1-2; TRBD1 agrees at 10 bases. The CDR3 is 16 residues long. Looked up from germline, CDR1 is SGHVS and CDR2 is FQNEAQ. V gave up 4 bases and J gave up 7 bases; unmatched junction bases: 12. CDR3 sequence reads: CASSSGDRGFAGGYTF. Written as DNA, the CDR3 is TGTGCCAGCAGCTCAGGGGACAGGGGCTTTGCTGGTGGCTACACCTTC.

This chain uses TRBV19 with TRBJ1-1; a weak D match, TRBD1 (5 bases). The CDR3 sequence is 16 residues long. The germline gives CDR1 LNHDA, CDR2 SQIVND (reference sequence). The V gene lost 7 bases and the J gene lost 4 bases, with 22 bases spanning the gap. DNA of the CDR3: TGTGCCAGTAAAGCGGGGCAGGGCCAACCCCCCACTGAAGCTTTCTTT. It is translated as CASKAGQGQPPTEAFF.

The chain has TRBV18 and TRBJ1-1; D gene unclear. CDR1 KGHSH and CDR2 LQKENI come from the germline V gene. This CDR3 has 15 amino acids. The V end was cut by 1 base, the J end by 2 bases, with 11 bases between. This CDR3 is CASSPLADLNTEAFF. The CDR3 region has the DNA TGTGCCAGCTCACCACTAGCGGACCTTAACACTGAAGCTTTCTTT.

The chain recombines TRBV5-5 with TRBJ1-5; D gene ambiguous. This CDR3 is 16 amino acids long. Germline V gene sequence: CDR1 SGHKS, CDR2 YYEKEE (reference sequence). The V and J ends lost 4 bases and 3 bases respectively, with 17 bases between them. Written as DNA, the CDR3 is TGTGCCAGCAGCCGGGATCCCAACAGATACAATCAGCCCCAGCATTTT. Translating gives CASSRDPNRYNQPQHF.

The CDR3 loop is CASSGGLAGGDEQYF. Here the CDR3 DNA reads TGTGCCAGCAGCGGCGGACTAGCGGGGGGAGACGAGCAGTACTTC. This chain joins TRBV9 and TRBJ2-7; 14 bases map to TRBD2. Germline CDR1 reads SGDLS; CDR2 reads YYNGEE. J lost 5 bases, V lost 3 bases, and 4 bases had no gene match. The CDR3 contains 15 residues.